The 13 T cell receptor beta chains given below trace back to one sample, sequenced in a study of blood T cell repertoires in COVID-19. TCRdb keeps only in-frame clones here, not all; method: immunoSEQ multiplex PCR. This sample carries more than 110,000 clones, 80% to 85% of them seen once, and the ten largest clones take 4%. Material: peripheral blood. The receptors shown here come from a woman aged 80 or older with acute or convalescent COVID-19.

The rearrangement links TRBV5-1 to TRBJ2-7; TRBD1 matches at 8 bases. This CDR3 has 14 residues. V dropped 3 bases and J dropped 1; count of bases not matched to a gene: 3. CDR1 and CDR2 (germline): SGHRS, YFSETQ. The CDR3 spells CASSSWTGSYEQYF. The CDR3 region has the DNA TGCGCCAGCAGCTCCTGGACAGGGTCCTACGAGCAGTACTTC.

The gene calls are TRBV9 and TRBJ2-7; TRBD1 matches at 9 bases. The CDR3 length is 15 residues. The V segment lost 2 bases and the J segment 5 bases; nucleotides outside the gene matches: 8. Germline lookup yields CDR1 SGDLS and CDR2 YYNGEE. The CDR3 spells CASSVDRGAYHEQYF. CDR3 nucleotides: TGTGCCAGCAGCGTCGACAGGGGGGCTTATCACGAGCAGTACTTC.

This chain connects TRBV3-1 (or the pseudogene TRBV3-2) to TRBJ2-7; 11 bases agree with TRBD2. Unmatched junction bases numbered 18, after V lost 1 base and J lost 4 bases. The CDR3 totals 20 residues. The germline CDR1 and CDR2 sequences are LGHDT and YNNKEL (reference sequence). The CDR3 nucleotides read TGTGCCAGCAGCCAAGTTTTTGAGACTAGCGGGAAACTCCTCTCTTACGAGCAGTACTTC. Its protein is CASSQVFETSGKLLSYEQYF.

The gene calls are TRBV6-5 and TRBJ1-5; D perhaps matches TRBD1 (5 bases). This CDR3 region has 15 residues. Germline lookup yields CDR1 MNHEY and CDR2 SVGAGI. V was clipped by 6 bases and J by 2 bases, with 14 bases between them. For the CDR3, the DNA is TGTGCCAGCAGGAGACAGTTTTTAGGCAATCAGCCCCAGCATTTT. Translation: CASRRQFLGNQPQHF.

This rearrangement joins TRBV14 to TRBJ2-2; no definite D call. Germline values: CDR1 SGHDN, CDR2 FVKESK. The CDR3 is made up of 14 amino acids. Trimming shortened V by 1 base and J by 1 base, and 4 bases separated the two germline ends. The CDR3 region has the DNA TGTGCCAGCAGCCAAGCCCGGAACACCGGGGAGCTGTTTTTT. This gives the protein CASSQARNTGELFF.

Worth noting for this clone: The identical CDR3 is also encoded by other nucleotide sequences in the sample. The chain carries TRBV3-1 (or the pseudogene TRBV3-2) and TRBJ2-7; D may be TRBD2 (5 bases). Trimming took off 0 bases at V and 1 base at J, with 16 bases between the two ends. Looked up from germline, CDR1 is LGHDT and CDR2 is YNNKEL (reference sequence). This CDR3 has 17 residues. DNA of the CDR3: TGTGCCAGCAGCCAAGATTTATCACCGGGATATTCCTACGAGCAGTACTTC. Its translation: CASSQDLSPGYSYEQYF.

This sequence joins TRBV7-9 and TRBJ2-7, with 10 bases aligning to TRBD1. Germline V gene data show CDR1 as SEHNR and CDR2 as FQNEAQ (reference sequence). Trimming took 5 bases from V and 4 from J; bases not matched to a gene: 5. The CDR3 spans 14 residues. In DNA form, the CDR3 reads TGTGCCAGCAGCAGGACAGGGGGATTTTACGAGCAGTACTTC. It translates to CASSRTGGFYEQYF. Using reference TRBV7-9 and TRBJ2-7 for the parts outside the CDR3, the full variable domain is DTGVSQNPRHKITKRGQNVTFRCDPISEHNRLYWYRQTLGQGPEFLTYFQNEAQLEKSRLLSDRFSAERPKGSFSTLEIQRTEQGDSAMYLCASSRTGGFYEQYFGPGTRLTVT.

The chain couples TRBV11-2 to TRBJ2-1; 14 bases are a match to TRBD2. This CDR3 is built from 19 residues. From germline, CDR1 is SGHAT and CDR2 FQNNGV. V lost 2 bases, J lost 1 base, and 7 bases stayed unmatched. The CDR3 region has the DNA TGTGCCAGCAGCTTAACTATGGGACTAGCGGGAGCATCCTACAATGAGCAGTTCTTC. The encoded protein is CASSLTMGLAGASYNEQFF.

The rearrangement links TRBV10-1 to TRBJ2-2, with D maybe TRBD2 (5 bases). The CDR3 is 14 amino acids. Germline lookup yields CDR1 WNHNN and CDR2 SYGVQD (reference sequence). The V gene lost 3 bases and the J gene lost 6 bases, with 11 bases spanning the gap. DNA of the CDR3: TGCGCCAGCAGTGATCTCGGGGAGTCCGGGGAGCTGTTTTTT. Its translation: CASSDLGESGELFF.

The V gene is TRBV29-1, the J gene TRBJ2-1; TRBD1 matches at 8 bases. The germline gives CDR1 SQVTM, CDR2 ANQGSEA. The CDR3 loop spans 13 amino acids. The CDR3 region is CRAGTGLWNEQFF. In nucleotides, the CDR3 is TGCAGAGCCGGGACAGGCCTTTGGAATGAGCAGTTCTTC.

This clone was observed a handful of times. The chain uses TRBV29-1 and TRBJ1-3; TRBD1 is a possible D gene (5 bases). Trimming left V 0 bases short and J 1 base short, with 16 bases between. Germline V gene lookup returns CDR1 SQVTM and CDR2 ANQGSEA. This CDR3 has 17 amino acids. The DNA of the CDR3 is TGCAGCGTTGAAGATCTTAGGGGTACGGATTCTGGAAACACCATATATTTT. It is translated as CSVEDLRGTDSGNTIYF.

V and J are TRBV6-5 and TRBJ1-1, with D unclear. Germline V gives CDR1 MNHEY, CDR2 SVGAGI. Trimming shortened V by 7 bases and J by 0 bases, and 9 bases separated the two germline ends. The CDR3 spans 13 residues. The DNA for the CDR3 is TGTGCCAGCACCTGGAGGGTGAACACTGAAGCTTTCTTT. Encoded protein: CASTWRVNTEAFF.

The J gene is TRBJ2-7, the V gene TRBV6-5, with D perhaps matching TRBD1 (5 bases). Germline CDR1 reads MNHEY; CDR2 reads SVGAGI. The CDR3 runs to 13 residues. Deletions cut 7 bases from V and 3 bases from J, with 13 bases between. The CDR3 sequence is CASTKGPDYEQYF. CDR3 nucleotides: TGTGCCAGCACCAAGGGGCCAGACTACGAGCAGTACTTC.